These T cell receptor beta chains were read from a single sample in a study of shared clonotypes between healthy human individuals. The data were produced by immunoSEQ multiplex PCR, yet TCRdb's version contains in-frame clones alone and is incomplete. The data contain roughly 2,000,000 clones, 93% of them singletons. Sequenced material: naive CD8+ T cells from PBMCs. All receptors come from a man younger than 35 in good health. Some clones in this sample may be carry-over from other donors' samples. Each CDR3 is given without its conserved first and last residue. D genes are given only for firm matches.

>.|TRBV18|TRBJ2-7
ASSPPEGNNYEQY
>TRBD2|TRBV28|TRBJ2-5
ASRGLAGEETQY
>.|TRBV5-6|TRBJ1-2
ASSLIGYGYT
>TRBD2|TRBV2|TRBJ2-3
ASSEKLADTQY
>.|TRBV9|TRBJ1-1
ASSAVKVNTEAF
>.|TRBV5-1|TRBJ1-1
ASSLEGGTTEAF
>.|TRBV6-5|TRBJ2-7
ASSQVQVNSYEQY
>.|TRBV27|TRBJ2-7
ASSPTGFYEQY
>.|TRBV6-5|TRBJ2-2
ASSYMAGELF
>.|TRBV7-9|TRBJ2-3
ASSLSRTDTQY
>.|TRBV5-6|TRBJ1-5
ASNLGGANQPQH
>TRBD1|TRBV6-1|TRBJ1-2
ASSEGSRGYGYT
>TRBD2|TRBV7-9|TRBJ2-1
ASSSGLAAYNEQF
>.|TRBV7-8|TRBJ1-5
ASSLYLGAGNQPQH
>.|TRBV5-6|TRBJ1-1
ASSRGAEAF
>TRBD2|TRBV28|TRBJ2-7
ASSLDVAGGPQGITYEQY
>.|TRBV4-1|TRBJ2-7
ASSRVRGIGNEQY
>.|TRBV14|TRBJ2-7
ASSQLRGTSSRRSEQY
>TRBD2|TRBV2|TRBJ2-1
ASRLAGLSYNEQF
>TRBD2|TRBV5-6|TRBJ2-1
ASSSSPGGSYNEQF
>TRBD1|TRBV5-4|TRBJ2-1
ASSPYRGPSYNEQF
>.|TRBV19|TRBJ1-2
ASSISAGPGYT
>.|TRBV25-1|TRBJ1-1
ASRVGARLGGSEAF
>TRBD1|TRBV19|TRBJ2-7
ASSWGQGAYEQY
>.|TRBV2|TRBJ1-4
ASSDFYRSNEKLF
>.|TRBV7-7|TRBJ2-7
ASSHDPERESDGEQY
>.|TRBV6-5|TRBJ1-4
ASSPWGVGEKLF
>.|TRBV13|TRBJ2-1
ASSLSRANNEQF
>TRBD1|TRBV6-6|TRBJ1-1
ASTPIRGLNTEAF
>.|TRBV28|TRBJ1-2
ASSLPGTDNYGYT
>.|TRBV28|TRBJ2-3
ASSSSLREASTDTQY
>.|TRBV6-6|TRBJ2-1
ASSYSGPYNEQF
>.|TRBV7-8|TRBJ2-2
ASSLARGITGELF
>.|TRBV13|TRBJ2-7
ASSLEVRGQQY
>TRBD2|TRBV19|TRBJ2-1
ASSIGGLVAGYNEQF
>TRBD1|TRBV16|TRBJ1-5
ASSQSRDRGDQPQH
>TRBD1|TRBV27|TRBJ2-3
ASGLDRTDTQY
>.|TRBV5-1|.
ASSPVRVNSYEQY
>.|TRBV21-1|TRBJ1-1
ASSTLDRGEPMNTEAF
>.|TRBV27|TRBJ2-2
ASSKSPGGFTGELF
>TRBD2|TRBV9|TRBJ2-7
ASSEGALAGIYEQY
>TRBD2|TRBV15|TRBJ2-7
ATSVGLAGASYEQY
>.|TRBV4-1|TRBJ2-3
ASSQKLMVTDTQY
>.|TRBV4-3|TRBJ2-5
ASSPSSTGFQETQY
>.|TRBV19|TRBJ1-1
ASSNINSGGTTEAF
>.|TRBV5-6|TRBJ1-1
ASSLGGSTEAF
>.|TRBV7-3|TRBJ1-1
ASSLTGTATEAF
>.|TRBV5-6|TRBJ2-7
ASSLGSGIYEQY
>.|TRBV7-9|TRBJ1-1
ASTPDRGTEAF
>.|TRBV2|TRBJ2-7
ASSHTRSPHYEQY
>.|TRBV9|TRBJ1-3
ASSYSADSGNTIY
>TRBD1|TRBV7-9|TRBJ2-4
ASSLEGAAKNIQY
>TRBD1|TRBV7-9|TRBJ1-1
ASSNRQGVRNTEAF